This record looks at one T cell receptor beta chain sequence and its context. Profiled with immunoSEQ multiplex PCR; TCRdb holds only in-frame clones, not every one. The sample includes about 57,000 clones, 87% of them seen just once. This sample was taken from a study of OX40 agonist ivuxolimab in advanced cancers. Study-level information: Under the entry rules, prior anti-PD-1, anti-PD-L1 or anti-CTLA-4 therapy was allowed, and 35% to 40% had some.

This CDR3 comprises 14 residues. V lost 5 bases to trimming and J lost 3 bases, with 13 bases between them. In germline, CDR1 is SNHLY, CDR2 FYNNEI. The sequenced sample was CD4+ or CD8+ T cells sorted from blood, obtained in a trial of the OX40 agonist ivuxolimab. The chain joins TRBV2 to TRBJ1-1; D call uncertain. The source is an adult with an advanced solid tumor such as melanoma, head and neck, liver or kidney cancer. The CDR3 spells CASSFLSGDTEAFF. The CDR3 coding sequence is TGTGCCAGCAGTTTTCTAAGCGGGGACACTGAAGCTTTCTTT.